This is a list of T cell receptor beta chains from one sample in a study of CD4 T cells in relation to SARS-CoV-2 and coronaviruses. The table came from immunoSEQ multiplex PCR; TCRdb's copy has only in-frame clones and leaves some out. This sample has 65,000 or so clones, with 80% to 90% found just once. Source material: memory CD4+ T cells from PBMCs. The source is a human donor in good health. Both conserved end residues are part of each CDR3. Fields, in order: J gene, V gene, D gene, CDR3 protein. A D gene is named only where the DNA matches it firmly.

j_gene: TRBJ2-5
v_gene: TRBV5-1
d_gene: .
CDR3aa: CASSFQYQETQYF

j_gene: TRBJ2-2
v_gene: TRBV3-1/TRBV3-2
d_gene: .
CDR3aa: CASSQGARNTGELFF

j_gene: TRBJ2-2
v_gene: TRBV27
d_gene: TRBD2
CDR3aa: CASSAFLAGGPGELFF

j_gene: TRBJ1-2
v_gene: TRBV5-6
d_gene: TRBD1
CDR3aa: CASRTGQGAHGYTF

j_gene: TRBJ1-1
v_gene: TRBV27
d_gene: .
CDR3aa: CASSLQAVHTEAFF

j_gene: TRBJ1-6
v_gene: TRBV27
d_gene: TRBD1
CDR3aa: CASSSRTGSYNSPLHF

j_gene: TRBJ2-7
v_gene: TRBV3-1/TRBV3-2
d_gene: .
CDR3aa: CASSQGRGGGYYEQYF

j_gene: TRBJ2-7
v_gene: TRBV7-9
d_gene: .
CDR3aa: CASSLASLGHHEQYF

j_gene: TRBJ2-7
v_gene: TRBV7-9
d_gene: TRBD2
CDR3aa: CASSYDSGRNEQYF

j_gene: TRBJ2-5
v_gene: TRBV5-1
d_gene: TRBD1
CDR3aa: CASSPGTGMKTQYF

j_gene: TRBJ1-6
v_gene: TRBV19
d_gene: .
CDR3aa: CASSIPRGTLHF

j_gene: TRBJ2-2
v_gene: TRBV7-2
d_gene: TRBD2
CDR3aa: CASARGGLETGELFF

j_gene: TRBJ1-3
v_gene: TRBV7-9
d_gene: .
CDR3aa: CASRSLRGAGNTIYF

j_gene: TRBJ1-5
v_gene: TRBV7-9
d_gene: TRBD1
CDR3aa: CASSAGTGWAQPQHF

j_gene: TRBJ1-5
v_gene: TRBV15
d_gene: .
CDR3aa: CATSRDRPGAGQPQHF

j_gene: TRBJ1-1
v_gene: TRBV5-4
d_gene: .
CDR3aa: CASSFDRNTEAFF

j_gene: TRBJ1-1
v_gene: TRBV30
d_gene: .
CDR3aa: CAWTPWGRTEAFF

j_gene: TRBJ1-2
v_gene: TRBV5-1
d_gene: .
CDR3aa: CASSLEAGADGYTF

j_gene: TRBJ2-5
v_gene: TRBV29-1
d_gene: TRBD1
CDR3aa: CSGRDRGGETQYF

j_gene: TRBJ2-7
v_gene: TRBV11-2
d_gene: .
CDR3aa: CASSQQGARGGYEQYF

j_gene: TRBJ2-2
v_gene: TRBV27
d_gene: .
CDR3aa: CASSILWTANTGELFF

j_gene: TRBJ2-7
v_gene: TRBV12-3/TRBV12-4
d_gene: .
CDR3aa: CASSLRTEGRQYF

j_gene: TRBJ1-4
v_gene: TRBV28
d_gene: .
CDR3aa: CASSQGGPNEKLFF